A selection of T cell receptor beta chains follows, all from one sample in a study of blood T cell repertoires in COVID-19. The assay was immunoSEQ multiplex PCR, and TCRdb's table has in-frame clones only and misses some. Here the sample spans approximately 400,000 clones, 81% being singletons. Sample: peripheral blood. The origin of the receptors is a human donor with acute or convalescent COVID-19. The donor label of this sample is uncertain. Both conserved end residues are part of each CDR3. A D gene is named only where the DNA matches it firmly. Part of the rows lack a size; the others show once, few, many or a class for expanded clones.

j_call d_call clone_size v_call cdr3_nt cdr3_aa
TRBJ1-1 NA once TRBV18 TGTGCCAGCTCCCCACACCCGGTGAACACTGAAGCTTTCTTT CASSPHPVNTEAFF
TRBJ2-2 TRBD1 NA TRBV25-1 TGTGCCAGCACCGGACAGGCCACCGGGGAGCTGTTTTTT CASTGQATGELFF
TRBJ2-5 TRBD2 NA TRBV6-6 TGTGCCAGCAGTTACTCGACTAGCGGGAACTGGCCCCAGTACTTC CASSYSTSGNWPQYF
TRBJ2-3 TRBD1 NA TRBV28 TGTGCCAGCAGTACTCCCGGACAGGGGGCTTCCACAGATACGCAGTATTTT CASSTPGQGASTDTQYF
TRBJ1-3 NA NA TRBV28 TGTGCCAGCTGTACTCAGGGAGGCTCTGGAAACACCATATATTTT CASCTQGGSGNTIYF
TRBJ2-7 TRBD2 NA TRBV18 TGTGCCAGCTCACCAGTCTCCGGGACTAGGGGTTACGAGCAGTACTTC CASSPVSGTRGYEQYF
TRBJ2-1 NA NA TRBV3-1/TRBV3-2 TGTGCCAGCAGCCAACGTCTAGCAGTGGGGAATGAGCAGTTCTTC CASSQRLAVGNEQFF
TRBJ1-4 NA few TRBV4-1 TGCGCCAGCAGCCGTCCCCCCCCGGGGGTTAATGAAAAACTGTTTTTT CASSRPPPGVNEKLFF
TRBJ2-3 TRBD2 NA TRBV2 TGTGCCAGCATAGGGAGCGGGAGTAGGACAGATACGCAGTATTTT CASIGSGSRTDTQYF
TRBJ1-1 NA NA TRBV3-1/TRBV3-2 TGTGCCAGCAGCTTCCGAGCTGAAGCTTTCTTT CASSFRAEAFF
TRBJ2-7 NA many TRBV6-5 TGTGCCAGCAGTTACTCCTCCGTGCAGGGTAGGAACGAGCAGTACTTC CASSYSSVQGRNEQYF
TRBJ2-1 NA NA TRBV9 TGTGCCAGCAGCGCGTCAGCGGGCCGCAATGAGCAGTTCTTC CASSASAGRNEQFF
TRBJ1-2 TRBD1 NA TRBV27 TGTGCCAGCAGTTTATCAGGACAGGGGGCGCAAGGCTATGGCTACACCTTC CASSLSGQGAQGYGYTF
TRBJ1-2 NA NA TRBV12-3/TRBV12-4 TGTGCCAGCAGTTTAACGCTGAGGGGCTACACCTTC CASSLTLRGYTF
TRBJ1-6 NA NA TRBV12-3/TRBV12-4 TGTGCCAGCAGTTTGAGTTCCCACCTCCACTTT CASSLSSHLHF
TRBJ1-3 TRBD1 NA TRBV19 TGTGCCAGTACCCCAGCTGGGACAGGGACCCGAAACACCATATATTTT CASTPAGTGTRNTIYF
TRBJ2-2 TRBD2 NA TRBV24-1 TGTGCCACCGGGGAGGGTGGCACCGGGGAGCTGTTTTTT CATGEGGTGELFF
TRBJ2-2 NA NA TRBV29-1 TGCAGCGTTGCCGACACCGGGGAGCTGTTTTTT CSVADTGELFF
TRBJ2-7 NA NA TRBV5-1 TGCGCCAGCAGCCGAACAGGGGAGGATCTCCGCGAGCAGTACTTC CASSRTGEDLREQYF
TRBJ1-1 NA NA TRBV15 TGTGCCACCAGCAGAGACCAAGGTGCGACAGTGAACACTGAAGCTTTCTTT CATSRDQGATVNTEAFF
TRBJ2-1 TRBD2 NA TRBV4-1 TGCGCCAGCAGCCAAGGGGCTAGCGGGAGGGCCTGGAATGAGCAGTTCTTC CASSQGASGRAWNEQFF
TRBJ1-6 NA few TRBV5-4 TGTGCCAGCTCGAGGGACTCGAATTCACCCCTCCACTTT CASSRDSNSPLHF
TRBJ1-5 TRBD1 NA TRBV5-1 TGCGCCAGCAGCCCCTACCGGGACAGGGGATTCTATGGCAATCAGCCCCAGCATTTT CASSPYRDRGFYGNQPQHF
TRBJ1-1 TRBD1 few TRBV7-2 TGTGCCAGCAGCTCCAGGGGGCTGGGCACTGAAGCTTTCTTT CASSSRGLGTEAFF
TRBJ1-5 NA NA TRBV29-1 TGCAGCGTGGTAGGGGCAATAGGCCAGCCCCAGCATTTT CSVVGAIGQPQHF
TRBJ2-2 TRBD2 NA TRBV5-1 TGCGCCAGCAGATCAGCTAGCGGTCCAACCGGGGAGCTGTTTTTT CASRSASGPTGELFF
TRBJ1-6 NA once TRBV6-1 TGTGCCAGCAGTGAACTCGGTCGGGGGGGGCGGAATTCACCCCTCCACTTT CASSELGRGGRNSPLHF
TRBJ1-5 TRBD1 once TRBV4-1 TGCGCCAGCAGAATGACCCCAGGGGGCGGCGGGTTGGGCAATCAGCCCCAGCATTTT CASRMTPGGGGLGNQPQHF
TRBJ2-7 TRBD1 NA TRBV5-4 TGTGCCAGCAGCTTGAAGACAGGGGTTACCTACGAGCAGTACTTC CASSLKTGVTYEQYF
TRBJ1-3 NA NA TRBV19 TGTGCCAGTAGTTTTTCCAGAAACACCATATATTTT CASSFSRNTIYF
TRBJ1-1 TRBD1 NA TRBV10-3 TGTGCCATCAGTGGATTTAGGGGGCGGGACACTGAAGCTTTCTTT CAISGFRGRDTEAFF
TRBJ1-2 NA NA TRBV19 TGTGCCAGTAAGCGACAGGCGTTCCTCGATGGCTACACCTTC CASKRQAFLDGYTF
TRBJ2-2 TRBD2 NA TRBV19 TGTGCCAGTATCCCCTTAGCGGGAGGGGGCACCGGGGAGCTGTTTTTT CASIPLAGGGTGELFF
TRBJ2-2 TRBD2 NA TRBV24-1 TGTGCCACCAGTGATTCAGGACTAGCAAGCACCGGGGAGCTGTTTTTT CATSDSGLASTGELFF
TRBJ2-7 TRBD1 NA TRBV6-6 TGTGCCAGCAGCCACAGCGGGACAGGGGGCCACGAGCAGTACTTC CASSHSGTGGHEQYF
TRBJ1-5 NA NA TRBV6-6 TGTGCCAGCAGCCCGGAGGGCAATCAGCCCCAGCATTTT CASSPEGNQPQHF
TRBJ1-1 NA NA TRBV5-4 TGTGCCAGCAGTTGGGGCCGGGGGACTGAAGCTTTCTTT CASSWGRGTEAFF
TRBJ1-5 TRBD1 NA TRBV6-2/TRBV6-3 TGTGCCAGCAGTTACATAGCAGGGGGCGGTCAGCCCCAGCATTTT CASSYIAGGGQPQHF
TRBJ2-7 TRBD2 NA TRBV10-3 TGTGCCATCAGCCGAACTAGCGAGAGCTTCGAGCAGTACTTC CAISRTSESFEQYF
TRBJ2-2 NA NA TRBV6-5 TGTGCCAGCAGTTACTCCGCTAGCCGGAAGGCCGGGGAGCTGTTTTTT CASSYSASRKAGELFF
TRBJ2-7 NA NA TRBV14 TGTGCCAGCAGCCAAGTCGCCTACGAGCAGTACTTC CASSQVAYEQYF
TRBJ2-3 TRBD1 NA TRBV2 TGTGCCAGCAGTGTGCACAGGGGGCGTACAGATACGCAGTATTTT CASSVHRGRTDTQYF
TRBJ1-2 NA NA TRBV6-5 TGTGCCAGCAGACAGGGTTTGGACGGCTACACCTTC CASRQGLDGYTF
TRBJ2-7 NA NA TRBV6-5 TGTGCCAGCGGCTGGCTCGAGCAGTACTTC CASGWLEQYF
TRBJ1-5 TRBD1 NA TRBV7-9 TGTGCCAGCAGCTTAACAGGGGGTATTCAGCCCCAGCATTTT CASSLTGGIQPQHF
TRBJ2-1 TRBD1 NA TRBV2 TGTGCCAGCAGTAAGGACAGGGGGCAATATTATGAGCAGTTCTTC CASSKDRGQYYEQFF
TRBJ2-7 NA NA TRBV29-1 TGCAGCGTTGAACACAGGGCCGGTTACGAGCAGTACTTC CSVEHRAGYEQYF
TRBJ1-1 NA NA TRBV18 TGTGCCAGCTCACCTCAGAATACTGAAGCTTTCTTT CASSPQNTEAFF